These T cell receptor beta chains were read from a single sample in a study of CD8 T cells in ankylosing spondylitis. One entry per CDR3 protein, called by TCRdb with MiXCR from the 5' RACE reads. This sample has about 220,000 distinct CDR3 sequences, with approximately 7.3% found just once. The sequencing sample was made of blood, either unsorted or a sorted T cell fraction (not recorded which). The receptor set was obtained from a male donor with ankylosing spondylitis. The CDR3 runs from the conserved cysteine through the conserved F or W. A D gene is named only where the DNA matches it firmly. Only part of the rows carry a size: once, few, many, or a class if the clone is expanded.

few,TRBJ1-5,TRBD1,TRBV4-1,TGCGCCAGCAGCCCGGAGCCCGGGACAGTTTATAGCAATCAGCCCCAGCATTTT,CASSPEPGTVYSNQPQHF
few,TRBJ2-7,.,TRBV2,TGTGCCATTACGGGGTCCTCGAGCTCCTACGAGCAGTACTTC,CAITGSSSSYEQYF
.,TRBJ1-5,TRBD1,TRBV20-1,TGCAGTGCTAGAGATAGGAAGGACAGGGTAAATCCACTCAATCAGCCCCAGCATTTT,CSARDRKDRVNPLNQPQHF
.,TRBJ2-7,.,TRBV7-2,TGTGCCAGCAGCCCGTTTCGAGCCTACGAGCAGTACTTC,CASSPFRAYEQYF
many,TRBJ2-7,.,TRBV7-2,TGTGCCAGCAGCTTAGGGTTGGGCAGCTCCTACGAGCAGTACTTC,CASSLGLGSSYEQYF
.,TRBJ2-7,.,TRBV6-2/TRBV6-3,TGTGCCAGCAGTTGGGACGCATCCTACGAGCAGTACTTC,CASSWDASYEQYF
many,TRBJ1-4,.,TRBV7-2,TGTGCCAGCAGCTTGTCGGTCGGGCGTGCTAATGAAAAACTGTTTTTT,CASSLSVGRANEKLFF
many,TRBJ2-3,TRBD2,TRBV5-1,TGCGCCAGCAGCCAATGGACTAGCGATACGCAGTATTTT,CASSQWTSDTQYF
many,TRBJ2-7,.,TRBV7-9,TGTGCCAGCAGCTTCGTACCCTACGAGCAGTACTTC,CASSFVPYEQYF
many,TRBJ2-1,TRBD2,TRBV7-2,TGTGCCAGCAGCTTGAGGCTAGCGGGAGTCTCCTACAATGAGCAGTTCTTC,CASSLRLAGVSYNEQFF
many,TRBJ2-7,.,TRBV5-8,TGTGCCAGCAGCGTTCTCCCCCGGGGAGGAGAGCAGTACTTC,CASSVLPRGGEQYF
many,TRBJ1-1,.,TRBV7-8,TGTGCCAGCAGCTTAGGGGGCTTGGGGACTGAAGCTTTCTTT,CASSLGGLGTEAFF
few,TRBJ2-2,TRBD2,TRBV7-2,TGTGCCAGCAGCTTTTGGGCTAGCGGGGGGGCCGGGGAGCTGTTTTTT,CASSFWASGGAGELFF
.,TRBJ2-1,TRBD2,TRBV10-2,TGCGCCAGCATACGTTCCGGTAGCGGGGGTCCTAGGAGCTCCTACAATGAGCAGTTCTTC,CASIRSGSGGPRSSYNEQFF
few,TRBJ2-1,.,TRBV6-5,TGTGCCAGCACTGAAAAGTTTTACCGCTCCTACAATGAGCAGTTCTTC,CASTEKFYRSYNEQFF
many,TRBJ1-1,.,TRBV6-1,TGTGCCAGCAGGGCCGGGACGAACACTGAAGCTTTCTTT,CASRAGTNTEAFF
many,TRBJ2-2,.,TRBV12-3/TRBV12-4,TGTGCCAGCAGTTTGTTTGTCGGTAACACCGGGGAGCTGTTTTTT,CASSLFVGNTGELFF
many,TRBJ2-1,.,TRBV6-2/TRBV6-3,TGTGCCAGCACCATGGGGGGGGGCCACGACAATGAGCAGTTCTTC,CASTMGGGHDNEQFF